This TCR beta chain was observed in a study of PD-1 blockade in classical Hodgkin lymphoma. Study conclusions and caveats: Diversity similar to that of newly diagnosed patients was seen at baseline in complete responders. At C4D1, TCR diversity had climbed significantly for CD4+ cells, though not for CD8+ cells. Before treatment, TCR diversity in newly diagnosed patients was reportedly lower than in healthy donors.

After autologous stem cell transplantation all patients relapsed, and prior brentuximab vedotin exposure differed between cohorts. Thawed PBMCs yielded CD4+ T cells through magnetic negative selection. Points on this clone: Antigen: not known.

CDR3 length: 15 residues. V lost 6 bases and J 2 bases, leaving 20 bases between the germline ends. Germline lookup yields CDR1 SQVTM and CDR2 ANQGSEA. Sequenced by immunoSEQ multiplex PCR; TCRdb stores in-frame clones only, minus some. The sample gives 10,000 to 15,000 clones, almost 90% of which show up once; 0.5% to 0.65% is in the top ten. The source of this sequence is a human donor with classical Hodgkin lymphoma. Specimen: CD4+ T cells from blood, collected at baseline. This chain uses TRBV29-1 with TRBJ2-7, with unresolved D. In DNA form, the CDR3 reads TGCAGCGTACTTACCCCGGGTTTTACCCCCTACGAGCAGTACTTC. Amino acid sequence: CSVLTPGFTPYEQYF.